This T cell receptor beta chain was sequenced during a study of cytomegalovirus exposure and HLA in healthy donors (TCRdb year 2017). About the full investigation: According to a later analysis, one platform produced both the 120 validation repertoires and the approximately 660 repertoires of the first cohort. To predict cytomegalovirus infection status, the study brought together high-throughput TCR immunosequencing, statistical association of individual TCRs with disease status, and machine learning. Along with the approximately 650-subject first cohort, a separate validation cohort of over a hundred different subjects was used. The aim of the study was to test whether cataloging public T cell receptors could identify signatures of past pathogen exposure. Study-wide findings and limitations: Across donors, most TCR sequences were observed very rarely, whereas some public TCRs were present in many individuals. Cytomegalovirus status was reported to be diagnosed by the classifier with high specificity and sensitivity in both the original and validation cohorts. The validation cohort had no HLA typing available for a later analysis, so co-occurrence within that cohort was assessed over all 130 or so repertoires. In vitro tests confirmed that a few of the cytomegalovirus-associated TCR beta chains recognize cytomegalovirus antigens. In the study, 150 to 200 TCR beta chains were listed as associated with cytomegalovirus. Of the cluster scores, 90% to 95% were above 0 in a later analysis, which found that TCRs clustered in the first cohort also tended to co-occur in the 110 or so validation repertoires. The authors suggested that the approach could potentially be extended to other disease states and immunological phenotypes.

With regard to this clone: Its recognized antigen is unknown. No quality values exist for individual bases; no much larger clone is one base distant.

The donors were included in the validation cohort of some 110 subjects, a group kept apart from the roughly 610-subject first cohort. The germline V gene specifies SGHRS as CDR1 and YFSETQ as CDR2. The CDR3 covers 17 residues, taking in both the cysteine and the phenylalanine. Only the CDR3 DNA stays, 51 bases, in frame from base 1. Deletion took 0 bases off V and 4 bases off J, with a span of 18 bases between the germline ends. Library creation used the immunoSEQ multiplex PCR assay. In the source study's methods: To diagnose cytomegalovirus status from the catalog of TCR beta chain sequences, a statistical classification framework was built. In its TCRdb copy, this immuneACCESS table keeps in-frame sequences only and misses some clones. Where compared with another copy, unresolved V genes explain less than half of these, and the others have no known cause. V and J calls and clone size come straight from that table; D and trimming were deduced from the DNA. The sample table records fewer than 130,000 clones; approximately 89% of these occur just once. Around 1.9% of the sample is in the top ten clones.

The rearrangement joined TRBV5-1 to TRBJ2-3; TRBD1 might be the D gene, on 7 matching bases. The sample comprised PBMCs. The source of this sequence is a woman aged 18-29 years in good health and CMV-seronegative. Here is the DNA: TGCGCCAGCAGCTTGGCCGACCAGGGGGGCCCCCCAGATACGCAGTATTTT. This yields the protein CASSLADQGGPPDTQYF. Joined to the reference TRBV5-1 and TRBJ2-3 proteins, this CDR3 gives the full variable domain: KAGVTQTPRYLIKTRGQQVTLSCSPISGHRSVSWYQQTPGQGLQFLFEYFSETQRNKGNFPGRFSGRQFSNSRSEMNVSTLELGDSALYLCASSLADQGGPPDTQYFGPGTRLTVL.